The source of this TCR beta chain is a study of cytomegalovirus exposure and HLA in healthy donors. Study-level points and caveats: Accurate prediction of HLA-A and HLA-B alleles (for most subjects) was reportedly achieved from TCR beta sequences.

Concerning this clone itself: Its target is not known. Compared with germline, one end of the junction differs, possibly owing to a read error.

This CDR3 contains 12 residues. Germline V gene data show CDR1 as SGHNT and CDR2 as YYREEE (reference sequence). The PCR ran on 60 Vbeta and 13 Jbeta primers. Sequencing used immunoSEQ multiplex PCR; TCRdb keeps in-frame clones, though not all of them. This table holds 310,000 or so clones, around 90% found once. J is TRBJ1-5 and V is TRBV5-4; D remains ambiguous. This sequence was found in a woman between 18 and 29 years old in good health and CMV-seronegative. The sample taken for sequencing was PBMCs. The CDR3 is CASSLFNEPQHF. For the CDR3, the DNA is TGTGCCAGCAGCTTATTCAATGAGCCCCAGCATTTT.